Listed here is a single T cell receptor (beta chain). Germline V gene lookup returns CDR1 LNHNV and CDR2 YYDKDF (reference sequence). Trimming took 0 bases from V and 3 from J, leaving 14 bases between them. This CDR3 spans 16 amino acids. These data originate in a study of Ad26.COV2.S vaccination and SARS-CoV-2 variants. The treatment was: over 15 received Ad26.COV2.S at low or high dose, single or two shots; a few received placebo; per-sample allocation not given. The study sampled participants on day 63 after the first vaccine or placebo injection. Wuhan-strain SARS-CoV-2 spike was expressed by the Ad26 vector that made up the vaccine. Profiling relied on immunoSEQ multiplex PCR, and the TCRdb table lists in-frame clones only, not all of them. Found here are about 500,000 clones, 89% of them singletons; the top ten hold about 1.5%.

The clonotype was recovered from a person aged 18 to 59 who received the Ad26.COV2.S COVID-19 vaccine or a placebo. The chain carries TRBV15 and TRBJ1-1; tentative D call: TRBD1 (5 bases). The source material was peripheral blood, sampled in a trial of Ad26.COV2.S vaccine versus placebo. The CDR3 loop reads CATSRDKGLLDTEAFF. The CDR3 nucleotides read TGTGCCACCAGCAGAGATAAGGGGTTGCTGGACACTGAAGCTTTCTTT.